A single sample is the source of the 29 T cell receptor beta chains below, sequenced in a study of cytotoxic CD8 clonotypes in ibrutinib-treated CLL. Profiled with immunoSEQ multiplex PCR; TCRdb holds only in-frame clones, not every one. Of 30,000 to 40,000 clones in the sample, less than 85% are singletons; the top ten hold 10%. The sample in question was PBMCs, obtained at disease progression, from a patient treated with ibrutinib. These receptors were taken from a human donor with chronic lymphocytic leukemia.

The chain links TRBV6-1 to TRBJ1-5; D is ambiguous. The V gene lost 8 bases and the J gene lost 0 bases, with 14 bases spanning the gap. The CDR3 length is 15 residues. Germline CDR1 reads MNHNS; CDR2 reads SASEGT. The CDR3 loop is CASGETFYSNQPQHF. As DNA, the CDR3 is TGTGCCAGCGGCGAGACATTTTATAGCAATCAGCCCCAGCATTTT.

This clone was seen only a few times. The chain's CDR3 is CASTCYEQYF. CDR3 in DNA: TGTGCCAGCACCTGCTACGAGCAGTACTTC. This sequence joins TRBV21-1 and TRBJ2-7; the table's D call, TRBD2, has no DNA check behind it. TRBV21-1 is recorded as a pseudogene. The CDR3 runs 10 residues.

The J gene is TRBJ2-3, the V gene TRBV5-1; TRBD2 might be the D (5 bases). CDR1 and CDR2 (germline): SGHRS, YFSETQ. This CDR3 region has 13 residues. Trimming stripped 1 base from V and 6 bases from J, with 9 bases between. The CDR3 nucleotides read TGCGCCAGCAGCTTGACGGGGTCCGATACGCAGTATTTT. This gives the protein CASSLTGSDTQYF.

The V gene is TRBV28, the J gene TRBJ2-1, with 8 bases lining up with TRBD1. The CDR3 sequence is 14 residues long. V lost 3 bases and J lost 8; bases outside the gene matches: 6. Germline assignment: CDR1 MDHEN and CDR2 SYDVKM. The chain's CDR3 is CASSLFQGADEQFF. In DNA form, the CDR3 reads TGTGCCAGCAGTTTGTTCCAGGGGGCTGATGAGCAGTTCTTC.

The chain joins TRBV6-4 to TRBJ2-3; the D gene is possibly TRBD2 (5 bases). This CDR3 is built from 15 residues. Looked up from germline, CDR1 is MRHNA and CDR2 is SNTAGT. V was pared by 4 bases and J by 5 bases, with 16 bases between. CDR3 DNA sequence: TGTGCCAGCAGTGCGAGTAATCTAGCAGGAGATACGCAGTATTTT. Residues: CASSASNLAGDTQYF.

In nucleotides, the CDR3 is TGCGCCAGCAGCCTAACGACTAGCGGGGCGGCGACCCAGTACTTC. Its translation is CASSLTTSGAATQYF. The J gene is TRBJ2-5, the V gene TRBV5-1, with TRBD2 matching over 11 bases. CDR3 length equals 15 residues. The ends lost 4 bases at V and 7 bases at J; junction bases unmatched: 9. Germline-derived CDR1 and CDR2 are SGHRS and YFSETQ.

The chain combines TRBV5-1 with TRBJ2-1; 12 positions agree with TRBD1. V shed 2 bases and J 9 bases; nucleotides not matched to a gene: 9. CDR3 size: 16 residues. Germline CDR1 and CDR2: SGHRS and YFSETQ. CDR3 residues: CASSLLPGQGASEQFF. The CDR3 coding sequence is TGCGCCAGCAGCTTACTACCGGGACAGGGGGCAAGTGAGCAGTTCTTC.

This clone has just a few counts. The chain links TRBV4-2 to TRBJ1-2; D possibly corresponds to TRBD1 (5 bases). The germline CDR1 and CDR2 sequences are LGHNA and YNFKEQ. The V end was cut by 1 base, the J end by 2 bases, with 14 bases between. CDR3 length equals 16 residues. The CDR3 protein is CASSQGTREANYGYTF. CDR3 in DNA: TGTGCCAGCAGCCAAGGGACAAGGGAGGCGAACTATGGCTACACCTTC.

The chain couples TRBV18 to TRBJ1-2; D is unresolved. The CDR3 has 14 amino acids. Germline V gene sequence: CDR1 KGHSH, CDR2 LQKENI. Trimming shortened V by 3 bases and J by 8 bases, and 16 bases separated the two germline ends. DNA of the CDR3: TGTGCCAGCTCACCCCCTTTGGGCCCTCAAGGCTACACCTTC. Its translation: CASSPPLGPQGYTF.

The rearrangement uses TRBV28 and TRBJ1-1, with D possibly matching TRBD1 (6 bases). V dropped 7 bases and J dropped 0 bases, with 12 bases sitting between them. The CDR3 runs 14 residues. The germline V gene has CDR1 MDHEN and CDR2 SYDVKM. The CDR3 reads CASTPGDMNTEAFF. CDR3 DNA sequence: TGTGCCAGCACTCCCGGGGACATGAACACTGAAGCTTTCTTT.

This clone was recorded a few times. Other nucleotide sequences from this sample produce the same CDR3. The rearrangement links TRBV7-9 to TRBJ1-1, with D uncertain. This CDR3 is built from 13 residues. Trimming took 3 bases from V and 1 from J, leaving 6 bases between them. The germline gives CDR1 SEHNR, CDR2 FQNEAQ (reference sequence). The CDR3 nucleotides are TGTGCCAGCAGCTTTGACACGAACACTGAAGCTTTCTTT. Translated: CASSFDTNTEAFF. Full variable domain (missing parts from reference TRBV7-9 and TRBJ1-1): DTGVSQNPRHKITKRGQNVTFRCDPISEHNRLYWYRQTLGQGPEFLTYFQNEAQLEKSRLLSDRFSAERPKGSFSTLEIQRTEQGDSAMYLCASSFDTNTEAFFGQGTRLTVV.

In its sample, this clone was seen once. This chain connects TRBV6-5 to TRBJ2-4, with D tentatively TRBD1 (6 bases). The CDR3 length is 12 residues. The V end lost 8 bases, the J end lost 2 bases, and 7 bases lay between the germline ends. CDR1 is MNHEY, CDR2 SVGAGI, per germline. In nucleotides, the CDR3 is TGTGCCAGCGGACAGACCAAAAACATTCAGTACTTC. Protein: CASGQTKNIQYF.

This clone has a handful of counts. CDR3 protein: CASSSLGQPSSYEQYF. The CDR3 DNA is TGTGCCAGCAGCTCTCTGGGACAGCCGAGCTCCTACGAGCAGTACTTC. The chain couples TRBV28 to TRBJ2-7, with TRBD1 matching 7 bases. Germline V lookup: CDR1 MDHEN, CDR2 SYDVKM. V lost 6 bases, J lost 0 bases, and 11 bases stayed unmatched. The CDR3 sequence is 16 residues long.

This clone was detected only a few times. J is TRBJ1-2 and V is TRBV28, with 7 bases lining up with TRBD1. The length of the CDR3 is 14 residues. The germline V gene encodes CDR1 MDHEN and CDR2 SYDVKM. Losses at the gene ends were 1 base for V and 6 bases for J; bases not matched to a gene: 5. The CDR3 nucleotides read TGTGCCAGCAGTTTATCCGGACAGGCTAATGGCTACACCTTC. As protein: CASSLSGQANGYTF.

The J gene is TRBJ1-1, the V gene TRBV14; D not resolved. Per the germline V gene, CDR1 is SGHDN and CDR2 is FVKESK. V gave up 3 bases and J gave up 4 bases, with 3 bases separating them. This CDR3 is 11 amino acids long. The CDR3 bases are TGTGCCAGCAGCCATGGCACTGAAGCTTTCTTT. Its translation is CASSHGTEAFF.

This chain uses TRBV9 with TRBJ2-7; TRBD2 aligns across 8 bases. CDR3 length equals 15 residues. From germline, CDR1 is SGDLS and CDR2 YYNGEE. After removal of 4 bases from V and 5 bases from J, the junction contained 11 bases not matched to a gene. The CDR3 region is CASSPRGGEVHEQYF. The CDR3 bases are TGTGCCAGCAGCCCCCGGGGGGGGGAGGTCCACGAGCAGTACTTC. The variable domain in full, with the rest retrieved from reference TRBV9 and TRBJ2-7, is DSGVTQTPKHLITATGQRVTLRCSPRSGDLSVYWYQQSLDQGLQFLIQYYNGEERAKGNILERFSAQQFPDLHSELNLSSLELGDSALYFCASSPRGGEVHEQYFGPGTRLTVT.

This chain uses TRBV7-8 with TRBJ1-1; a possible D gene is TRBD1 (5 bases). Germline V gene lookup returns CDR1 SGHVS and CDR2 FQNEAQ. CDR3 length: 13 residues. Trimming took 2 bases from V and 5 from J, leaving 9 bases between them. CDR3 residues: CASSLQGWTEAFF. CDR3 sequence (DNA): TGTGCCAGCAGCTTACAGGGATGGACTGAAGCTTTCTTT.

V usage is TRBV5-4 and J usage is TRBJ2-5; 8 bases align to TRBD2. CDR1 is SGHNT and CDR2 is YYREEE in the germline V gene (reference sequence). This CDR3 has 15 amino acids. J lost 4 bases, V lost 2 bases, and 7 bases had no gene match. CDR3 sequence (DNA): TGTGCCAGCAGCTTTTCTAGCGGGTTGGGAGAGACCCAGTACTTC. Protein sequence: CASSFSSGLGETQYF.

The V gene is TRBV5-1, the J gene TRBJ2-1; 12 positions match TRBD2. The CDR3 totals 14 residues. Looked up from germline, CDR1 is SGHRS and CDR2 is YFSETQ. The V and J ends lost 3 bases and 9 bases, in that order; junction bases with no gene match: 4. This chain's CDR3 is CASSWTSGVGEQFF. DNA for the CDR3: TGCGCCAGCAGCTGGACTAGCGGGGTCGGTGAGCAGTTCTTC.

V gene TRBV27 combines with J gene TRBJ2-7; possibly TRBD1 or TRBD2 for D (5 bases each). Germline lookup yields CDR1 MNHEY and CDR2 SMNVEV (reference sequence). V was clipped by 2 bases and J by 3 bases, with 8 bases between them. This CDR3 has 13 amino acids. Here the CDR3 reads CASSLRDGYEQYF. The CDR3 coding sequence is TGTGCCAGCAGTTTACGGGACGGCTACGAGCAGTACTTC.

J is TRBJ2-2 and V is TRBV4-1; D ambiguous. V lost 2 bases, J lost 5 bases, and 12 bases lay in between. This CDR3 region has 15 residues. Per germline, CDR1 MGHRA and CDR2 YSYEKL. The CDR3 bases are TGCGCCAGCAGCCAATCGCACGTCCGGACCGGGGAGCTGTTTTTT. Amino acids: CASSQSHVRTGELFF.

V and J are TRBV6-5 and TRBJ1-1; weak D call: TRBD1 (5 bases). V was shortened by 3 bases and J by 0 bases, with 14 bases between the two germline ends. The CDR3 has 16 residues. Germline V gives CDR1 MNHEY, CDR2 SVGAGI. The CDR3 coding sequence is TGTGCCAGCAGTTATTCACCGGGACGGATGAACACTGAAGCTTTCTTT. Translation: CASSYSPGRMNTEAFF.

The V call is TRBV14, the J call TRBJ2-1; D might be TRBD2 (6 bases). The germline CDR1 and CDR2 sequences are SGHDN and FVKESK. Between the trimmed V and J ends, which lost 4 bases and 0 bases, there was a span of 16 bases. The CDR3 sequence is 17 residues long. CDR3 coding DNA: TGTGCCAGCAGCCCTACCCCTTGGAGGGGCTCCTACAATGAGCAGTTCTTC. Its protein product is CASSPTPWRGSYNEQFF.

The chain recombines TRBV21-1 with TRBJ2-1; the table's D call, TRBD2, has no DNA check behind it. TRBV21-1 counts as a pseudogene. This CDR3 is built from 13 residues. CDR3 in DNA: TGTGCCAGCAATGTCGGGAGGGCCAATGAGCAGTTCTTC. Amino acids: CASNVGRANEQFF.

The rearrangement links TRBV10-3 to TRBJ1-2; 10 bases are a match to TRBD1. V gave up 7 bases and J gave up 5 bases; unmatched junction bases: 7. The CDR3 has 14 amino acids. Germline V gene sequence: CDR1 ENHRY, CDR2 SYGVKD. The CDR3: CAIIGTGVTYGYTF. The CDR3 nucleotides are TGTGCCATCATCGGGACAGGGGTTACATATGGCTACACCTTC.

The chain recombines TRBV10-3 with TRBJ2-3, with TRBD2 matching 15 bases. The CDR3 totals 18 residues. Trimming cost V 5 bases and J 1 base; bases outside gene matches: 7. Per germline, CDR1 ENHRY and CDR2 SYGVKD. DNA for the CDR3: TGTGCCATCAGTACCGGGACTAGCGGGAGGATCGGCACAGATACGCAGTATTTT. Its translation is CAISTGTSGRIGTDTQYF.

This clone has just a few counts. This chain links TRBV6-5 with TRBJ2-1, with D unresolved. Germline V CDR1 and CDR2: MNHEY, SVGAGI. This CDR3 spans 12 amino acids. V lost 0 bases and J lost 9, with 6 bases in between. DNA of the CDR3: TGTGCCAGCAGTTACTCGATGGCTGAGCAGTTCTTC. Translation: CASSYSMAEQFF.

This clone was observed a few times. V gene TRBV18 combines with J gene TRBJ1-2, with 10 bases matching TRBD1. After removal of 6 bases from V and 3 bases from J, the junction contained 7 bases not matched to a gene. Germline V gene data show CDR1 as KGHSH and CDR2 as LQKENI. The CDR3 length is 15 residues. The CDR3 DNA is TGTGCCAGCTCCACTTCGACAGGGGGCGACTATGGCTACACCTTC. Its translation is CASSTSTGGDYGYTF.

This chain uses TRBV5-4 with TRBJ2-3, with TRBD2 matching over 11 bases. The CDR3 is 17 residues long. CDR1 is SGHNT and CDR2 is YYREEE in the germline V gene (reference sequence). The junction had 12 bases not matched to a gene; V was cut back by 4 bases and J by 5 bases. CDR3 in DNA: TGTGCCAGCAGCCTACGACTAGCGGGGAGAAGGGGAGATACGCAGTATTTT. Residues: CASSLRLAGRRGDTQYF.